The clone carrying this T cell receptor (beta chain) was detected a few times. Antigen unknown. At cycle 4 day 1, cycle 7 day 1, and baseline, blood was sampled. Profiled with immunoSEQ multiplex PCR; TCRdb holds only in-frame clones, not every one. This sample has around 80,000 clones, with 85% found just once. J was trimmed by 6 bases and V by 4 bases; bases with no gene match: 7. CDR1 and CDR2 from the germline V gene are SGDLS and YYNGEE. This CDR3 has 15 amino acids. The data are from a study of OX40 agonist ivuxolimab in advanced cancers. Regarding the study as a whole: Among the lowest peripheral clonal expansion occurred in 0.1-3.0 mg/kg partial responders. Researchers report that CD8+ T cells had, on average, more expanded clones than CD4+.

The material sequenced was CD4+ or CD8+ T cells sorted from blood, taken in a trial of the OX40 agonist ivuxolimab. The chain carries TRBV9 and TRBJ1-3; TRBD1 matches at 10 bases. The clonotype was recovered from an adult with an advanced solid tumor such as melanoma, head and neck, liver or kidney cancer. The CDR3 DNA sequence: TGTGCCAGCAGCCCTACCGGGACAGGGGAAAACACCATATATTTT. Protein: CASSPTGTGENTIYF.